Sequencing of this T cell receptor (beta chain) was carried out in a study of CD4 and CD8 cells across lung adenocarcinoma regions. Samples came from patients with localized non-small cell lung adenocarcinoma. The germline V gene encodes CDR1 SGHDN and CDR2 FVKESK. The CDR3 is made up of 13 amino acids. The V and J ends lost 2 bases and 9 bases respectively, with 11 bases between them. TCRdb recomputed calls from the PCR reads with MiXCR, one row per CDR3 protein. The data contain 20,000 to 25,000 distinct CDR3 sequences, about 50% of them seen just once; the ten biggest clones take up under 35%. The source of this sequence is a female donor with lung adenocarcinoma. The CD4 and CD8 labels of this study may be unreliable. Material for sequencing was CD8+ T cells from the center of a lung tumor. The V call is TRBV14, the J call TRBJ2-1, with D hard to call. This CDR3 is CASSQRLTGEQFF. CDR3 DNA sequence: TGTGCCAGCAGCCAACGACTTACGGGTGAGCAGTTCTTC.